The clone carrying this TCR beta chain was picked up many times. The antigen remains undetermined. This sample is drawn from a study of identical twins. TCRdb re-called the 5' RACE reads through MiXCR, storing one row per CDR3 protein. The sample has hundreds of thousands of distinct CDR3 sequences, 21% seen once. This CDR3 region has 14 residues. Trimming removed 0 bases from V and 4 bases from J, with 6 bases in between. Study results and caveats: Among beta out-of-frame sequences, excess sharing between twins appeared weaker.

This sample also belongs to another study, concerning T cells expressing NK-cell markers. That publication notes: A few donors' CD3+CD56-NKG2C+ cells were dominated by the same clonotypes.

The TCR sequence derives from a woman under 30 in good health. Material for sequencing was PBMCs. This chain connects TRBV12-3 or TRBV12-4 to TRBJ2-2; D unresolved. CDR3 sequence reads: CASSLAGFTGELFF. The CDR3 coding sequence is TGTGCCAGCAGTTTAGCAGGTTTCACCGGGGAGCTGTTTTTT.